This T cell receptor beta chain was documented in a study of T cells in Graves' hyperthyroidism and ophthalmopathy. Study-wide points: Researchers found most expanded thyroid clonotypes above 0.001 in blood as well.

The investigators amplified TCR beta CDR3 regions from RNA transcripts. Carried out on the TCR CDR3, a first-round RT-PCR used the HTBI primer set. TCRdb itself ran the multiplex PCR reads through MiXCR, one entry per CDR3 protein. Of about 640,000 distinct CDR3 sequences listed, roughly 20% are singletons. On this clonotype itself: What it binds is unknown.

There are 14 residues in the CDR3. V was shortened by 1 base and J by 5 bases, with 11 bases between the two germline ends. Per germline, CDR1 MGHRA and CDR2 YSYEKL. Sequencing was performed on blood. The chain joins TRBV4-1 to TRBJ1-1; weak D call: TRBD1 (6 bases). The TCR was taken from a young man with Graves' ophthalmopathy. The CDR3 coding sequence is TGCGCCAGCAGCCAAGGCAGGGGTAGTACTGAAGCTTTCTTT. It is translated as CASSQGRGSTEAFF.